Listed below are T cell receptor beta chains from one sample, sequenced in a study of blood T cells in healthy people across ages. TCRdb analysed the 5' RACE reads with MiXCR anew, one entry per CDR3 protein. Of 1.5 million to 2 million distinct CDR3 sequences detected, over 25% appear once; the ten largest clones hold less than 9.5%. Sequenced material: blood. These receptors were collected from a woman in her 30s in good health. CDR3s include the opening cysteine and the closing phenylalanine or tryptophan. D genes are given only for firm matches. Some rows have no size entry. The others give once, few or many, or a class for an expanded clone.

clone size,D gene,J gene,V gene,CDR3 DNA,CDR3 protein
.,TRBD2,TRBJ2-2,TRBV7-2,TGTGCCAGCAGTTCGGGACTAGGAAACACCGGGGAGCTGTTTTTT,CASSSGLGNTGELFF
.,.,TRBJ1-5,TRBV20-1,TGCAGTTTCGGGGACGGAGATCAGCCCCAGCATTTT,CSFGDGDQPQHF
.,.,TRBJ2-7,TRBV5-1,TGCGCCAGCAGCTCCCAGGGGCTATCCTACGAGCAGTACTTC,CASSSQGLSYEQYF
.,TRBD2,TRBJ2-1,TRBV6-5,TGTGCCAGCAGTTACTCGGTCTTTACTAGCGGGACAAGTGAGCAGTTCTTC,CASSYSVFTSGTSEQFF
.,.,TRBJ2-3,TRBV29-1,TGCAGCATCGGAGGGAGAAACACAGATACGCAGTATTTT,CSIGGRNTDTQYF
many,.,TRBJ2-7,TRBV10-3,TGTGCCATCCGTCGGGGGGCAGGGGGCGAGGGCGAGCAGTACTTC,CAIRRGAGGEGEQYF
.,.,TRBJ2-7,TRBV10-3,TGTGCCATCAGTGGTTGGACGGGGGAGAACTCCTACGAGCAGTACTTC,CAISGWTGENSYEQYF
.,.,TRBJ2-7,TRBV5-1,TGCGCCAGCAGGGGGCAATACCAGGGTGTAACGAGCGAGCAGTACTTC,CASRGQYQGVTSEQYF
few,TRBD1,TRBJ1-2,TRBV6-1,TGTGCCAGCAGTCCCTCCAGGGACAGCGCGGGCCTCCTCCTCTATGGCTACACCTTC,CASSPSRDSAGLLLYGYTF
.,TRBD1,TRBJ2-3,TRBV7-2,TGTGCCAGCAGCTTAGGTTTCGGCAGGGGGATCGCAGATACGCAGTATTTT,CASSLGFGRGIADTQYF
.,.,TRBJ1-5,TRBV7-2,TGTGCCAGCAGCTTATATGGGCAGCAGTCATATAGCAATCAGCCCCAGCATTTT,CASSLYGQQSYSNQPQHF
few,.,TRBJ1-2,TRBV7-9,TGTGCCAGCAGCTTATACGAGCCGAGAGGCTATGGCTACACCTTC,CASSLYEPRGYGYTF
few,TRBD1,TRBJ2-3,TRBV20-1,TGCAGTGCTAGAGATGGGTCAGGGGGAACAGATACGCAGTATTTT,CSARDGSGGTDTQYF
few,.,TRBJ1-2,TRBV7-2,TGTGCCAGCAGCTTAGATGAGATTCCATTTCGCGGATCGAACTATGGCTACACCTTC,CASSLDEIPFRGSNYGYTF
.,.,TRBJ1-1,TRBV18,TGTGCCAGCTCACCAGGCAGGGTGAACACTGAAGCTTTCTTT,CASSPGRVNTEAFF
few,.,TRBJ1-1,TRBV2,TGTGCCAGCAGTGAAGAGGGGTCCACTGAAGCTTTCTTT,CASSEEGSTEAFF
.,.,TRBJ1-1,TRBV10-1,TGCGCCAGCAGTGGGGCTGGGGAGAGTGGTACTGAAGCTTTCTTT,CASSGAGESGTEAFF
.,TRBD1,TRBJ1-2,TRBV29-1,TGCAGCGTTGACGCCCGGGACAGGGGCTATGGCTACACCTTC,CSVDARDRGYGYTF
many,TRBD1,TRBJ2-7,TRBV27,TGTGCCAGCACCCCCTGGACAGGAGGCAGCTCCTACGAGCAGTACTTC,CASTPWTGGSSYEQYF
few,.,TRBJ1-1,TRBV29-1,TGCAGCGTTGTGGCGGGGGGGCCGAACACTGAAGCTTTCTTT,CSVVAGGPNTEAFF
.,TRBD2,TRBJ2-4,TRBV6-6,TGTGCCAGCAGTTACGAGGGGAGGGAAAACATTCAGTACTTC,CASSYEGRENIQYF
.,.,TRBJ1-6,TRBV28,TGTGCCAGCAGTTTTGGAACAAGCACCCTCCACTTT,CASSFGTSTLHF
.,TRBD2,TRBJ2-2,TRBV7-2,TGTGCCAGCAGCCTCGGGGGGGCGCGCACCGGGGAGCTGTTTTTT,CASSLGGARTGELFF
few,.,TRBJ2-7,TRBV9,TGTGCCAGCAGCCCCTTGGACCAGGCGGGCTACGAGCAGTACTTC,CASSPLDQAGYEQYF
.,.,TRBJ2-1,TRBV29-1,TGCAGCAGGGAACGAGGTCGGGGTGAGCAGTTCTTC,CSRERGRGEQFF
many,TRBD2,TRBJ2-7,TRBV5-1,TGCGCCAGCAGCCCCGGACTAGCGGGAGTACAGGAGCAGTACTTC,CASSPGLAGVQEQYF
.,.,TRBJ2-2,TRBV12-3/TRBV12-4,TGTGCCAGGCCCACGACCGGGGAGCTGTTTTTT,CARPTTGELFF
.,TRBD2,TRBJ2-1,TRBV3-1,TGTGCCAGCAGGGACAGTACTAGCGGGGGGGTCTACAATGAGCAGTTCTTC,CASRDSTSGGVYNEQFF
.,.,TRBJ2-7,TRBV7-2,TGTGCCAGCAGCTTTTCAAAGGAGGACTACAGCCACGAGCAGTACTTC,CASSFSKEDYSHEQYF
.,TRBD1,TRBJ1-2,TRBV10-3,TGTGCCATCAGGGAGGGGGCGGACTATGGCTACACCTTC,CAIREGADYGYTF
.,.,TRBJ2-3,TRBV27,TGTGCCAGCAGTTTGCAGAACAGGGCGGGTACGCAGTATTTT,CASSLQNRAGTQYF
few,.,TRBJ2-5,TRBV7-9,TGTGCCAGCAGCAACCCCCGAGACCAAGAGACCCAGTACTTC,CASSNPRDQETQYF
many,.,TRBJ2-7,TRBV20-1,TGCAGTGCGCTGGGGGGGCTCTCCTACGAGCAGTACTTC,CSALGGLSYEQYF
.,TRBD2,TRBJ2-3,TRBV11-2,TGTGCCAGCAGCCTTCCTACCGGGACTACCTACACAGATACGCAGTATTTT,CASSLPTGTTYTDTQYF
.,.,TRBJ2-7,TRBV5-1,TGCGCCAGCAGCGCGCGACCAGTAACCGAGCAGTACTTC,CASSARPVTEQYF
many,TRBD2,TRBJ2-5,TRBV20-1,TGCAGTGCTAGAGATCTCCCTAGCGGGGGACAAGAGACCCAGTACTTC,CSARDLPSGGQETQYF
.,.,TRBJ1-1,TRBV10-3,TGTGCCATCAGTTTCTCCATGGACACTGAAGCTTTCTTT,CAISFSMDTEAFF
few,.,TRBJ2-3,TRBV11-3,TGTGCCAGCAGCTCCCCTGGAGGGGGTGGTGATACGCAGTATTTT,CASSSPGGGGDTQYF
few,.,TRBJ1-2,TRBV30,TGTGCCTGGAGTGAGACGACAGGCGGTGGCTACACCTTC,CAWSETTGGGYTF
.,.,TRBJ2-4,TRBV12-3/TRBV12-4,TGTGCTAGCACTGCTAGTCGAGTTCAAAACATTCAGTACTTC,CASTASRVQNIQYF
.,.,TRBJ2-1,TRBV7-9,TGTGCCAGCAGCTTAGTGCCAGGGCATGAGCAGTTCTTC,CASSLVPGHEQFF
.,.,TRBJ2-3,TRBV6-6,TGTGCCAGCAGTTACCCGACGATGGGGGCGCAGTATTTT,CASSYPTMGAQYF
.,TRBD1,TRBJ2-7,TRBV27,TGTGCCAGCAGTTTATCCTACCCGGGACAGGGGGTGTACTACGAGCAGTACTTC,CASSLSYPGQGVYYEQYF
many,.,TRBJ2-4,TRBV9,TGTGCCAGCAGCGCCCCAGGGGATGCCAAAAACATTCAGTACTTC,CASSAPGDAKNIQYF
few,.,TRBJ1-1,TRBV20-1,TGCAGTGCCCTCAACCGCGAGGCCACTGAAGCTTTCTTT,CSALNREATEAFF
few,TRBD1,TRBJ1-2,TRBV7-2,TGTGCCAGCAGCTCGACAGGGCGTGATGGCTACACCTTC,CASSSTGRDGYTF
.,.,TRBJ1-4,TRBV3-1,TGTGCCAGCAGCCAAGAAGGCAGCTCCGTCCTGTGGGGTGAAAAACGGTTTTTT,CASSQEGSSVLWGEKRFF
few,.,TRBJ1-5,TRBV28,TGTGCCAGCAGGAAAGGGGACCAGCCCCAGCATTTT,CASRKGDQPQHF
.,.,TRBJ2-5,TRBV2,TGTGCCAGCAGTCCGGAGGCTCCTCAAGAGACCCAGTACTTC,CASSPEAPQETQYF
.,TRBD1,TRBJ2-7,TRBV4-2,TGTGCCAGCAGTACAGGGGCGTTGGGAGAGCAGTACTTC,CASSTGALGEQYF
few,.,TRBJ1-2,TRBV5-1,TGCACCAGCAGCTTGGACCGAGCTAACTATGGCTACACCTTC,CTSSLDRANYGYTF
.,TRBD2,TRBJ2-5,TRBV12-5,TGTGCTAGTGGTATGGGGACTAGCGGGGGCCAAGAGACCCAGTACTTC,CASGMGTSGGQETQYF
many,.,TRBJ2-1,TRBV20-1,TGCAGTGCGTCTCACAGGGACCCCTCCTACAATGAGCAGTTCTTC,CSASHRDPSYNEQFF
many,.,TRBJ1-1,TRBV4-3,TGCGCCAGCAGCCAAAGCGTGGACGGTGAAGCTTTCTTT,CASSQSVDGEAFF
.,TRBD2,TRBJ2-1,TRBV18,TGTGCCAGCTCAAGGACTAGCAGGATATGGGAGCAGTTCTTC,CASSRTSRIWEQFF
.,TRBD1,TRBJ2-1,TRBV18,TGTGCCGGCTCACCTGGGACAGGGGTCCCCAATGAGCAGTTCTTC,CAGSPGTGVPNEQFF
once,TRBD1,TRBJ1-2,TRBV12-3/TRBV12-4,TGTGCCAGCAGTTTAGCCGGGACAGCTATGGGTGGCTACACCTTC,CASSLAGTAMGGYTF
few,TRBD1,TRBJ2-6,TRBV11-2,TGTGCCAGCAGTACCAGCCGGGACAGCAACGTCCTGACTTTC,CASSTSRDSNVLTF
few,TRBD1,TRBJ2-3,TRBV7-3,TGTGCCAGCAGCTCCCCGCCAGGGACAGCTAGCACAGATACGCAGTATTTT,CASSSPPGTASTDTQYF
.,.,TRBJ2-4,TRBV20-1,TGCAGTGCTAGAAGGGCAGGGGGGGGCCTAGCCAAAAACATTCAGTACTTC,CSARRAGGGLAKNIQYF